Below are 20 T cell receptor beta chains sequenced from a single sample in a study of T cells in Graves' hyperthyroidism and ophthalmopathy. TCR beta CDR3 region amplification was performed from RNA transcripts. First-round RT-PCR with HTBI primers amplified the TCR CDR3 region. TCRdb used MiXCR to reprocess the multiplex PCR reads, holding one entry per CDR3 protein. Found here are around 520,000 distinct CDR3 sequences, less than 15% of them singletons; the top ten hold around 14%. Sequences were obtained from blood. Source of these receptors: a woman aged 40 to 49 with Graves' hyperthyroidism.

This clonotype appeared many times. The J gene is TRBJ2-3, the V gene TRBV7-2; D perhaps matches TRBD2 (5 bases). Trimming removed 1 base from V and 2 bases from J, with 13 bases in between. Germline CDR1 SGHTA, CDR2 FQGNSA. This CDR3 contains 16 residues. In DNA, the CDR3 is TGTGCCAGCAGCTTAGGCGGTAGCGCCAACACAGATACGCAGTATTTT. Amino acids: CASSLGGSANTDTQYF.

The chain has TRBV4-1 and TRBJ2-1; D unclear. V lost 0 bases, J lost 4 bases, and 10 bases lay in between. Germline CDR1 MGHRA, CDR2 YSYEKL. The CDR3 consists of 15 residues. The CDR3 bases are TGCGCCAGCAGCCAAGATCGGCGAGAATACAATGAGCAGTTCTTC. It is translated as CASSQDRREYNEQFF.

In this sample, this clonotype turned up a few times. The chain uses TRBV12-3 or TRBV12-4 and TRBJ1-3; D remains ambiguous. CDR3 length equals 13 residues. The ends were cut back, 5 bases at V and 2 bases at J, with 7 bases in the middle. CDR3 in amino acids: CASSRRAGNTIYF. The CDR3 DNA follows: TGTGCCAGCAGTCGGCGGGCTGGAAACACCATATATTTT.

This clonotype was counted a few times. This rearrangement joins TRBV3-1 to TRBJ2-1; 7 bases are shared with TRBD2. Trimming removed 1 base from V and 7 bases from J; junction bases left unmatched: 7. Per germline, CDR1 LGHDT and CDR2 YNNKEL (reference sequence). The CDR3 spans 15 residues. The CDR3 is CASSQGGGPVNEQFF. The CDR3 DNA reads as TGTGCCAGCAGCCAAGGGGGAGGGCCCGTGAATGAGCAGTTCTTC.

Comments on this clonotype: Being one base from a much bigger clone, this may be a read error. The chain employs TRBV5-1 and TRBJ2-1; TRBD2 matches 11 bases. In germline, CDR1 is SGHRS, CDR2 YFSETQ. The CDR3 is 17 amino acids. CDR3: CASSLAMTSGNYNGQFF. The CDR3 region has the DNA TGCGCCAGCAGCTTAGCGATGACTAGCGGGAACTACAATGGGCAGTTCTTC. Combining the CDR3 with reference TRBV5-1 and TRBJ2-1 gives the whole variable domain KAGVTQTPRYLIKTRGQQVTLSCSPISGHRSVSWYQQTPGQGLQFLFEYFSETQRNKGNFPGRFSGRQFSNSRSEMNVSTLELGDSALYLCASSLAMTSGNYNGQFFGPGTRLTVL.

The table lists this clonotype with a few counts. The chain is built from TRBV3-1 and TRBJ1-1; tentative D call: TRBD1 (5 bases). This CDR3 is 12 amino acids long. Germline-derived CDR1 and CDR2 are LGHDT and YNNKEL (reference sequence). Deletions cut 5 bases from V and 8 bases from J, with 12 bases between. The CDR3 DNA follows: TGTGCCAGCAGCTCAATGAACAGGGAAGCTTTCTTT. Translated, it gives CASSSMNREAFF.

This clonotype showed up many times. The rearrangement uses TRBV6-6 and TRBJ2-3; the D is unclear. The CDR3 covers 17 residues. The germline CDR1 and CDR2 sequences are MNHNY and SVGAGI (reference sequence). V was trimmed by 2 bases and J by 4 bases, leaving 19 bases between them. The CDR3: CASSYAQAASQADTQYF. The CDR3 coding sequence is TGTGCCAGCAGTTACGCCCAGGCGGCGAGCCAGGCAGATACGCAGTATTTT.

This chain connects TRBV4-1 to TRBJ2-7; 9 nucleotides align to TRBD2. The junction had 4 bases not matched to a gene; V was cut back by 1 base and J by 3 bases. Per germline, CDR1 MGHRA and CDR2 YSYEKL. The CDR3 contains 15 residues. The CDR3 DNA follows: TGCGCCAGCAGCCAAGTAGCGGGGGAACTCTACGAGCAGTACTTC. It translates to CASSQVAGELYEQYF.

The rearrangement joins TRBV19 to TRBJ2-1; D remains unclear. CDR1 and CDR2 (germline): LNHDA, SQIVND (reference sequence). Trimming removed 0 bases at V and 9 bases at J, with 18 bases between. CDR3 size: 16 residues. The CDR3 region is CASSIENTRADGEQFF. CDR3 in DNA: TGTGCCAGTAGTATAGAAAACACCCGCGCCGATGGTGAGCAGTTCTTC. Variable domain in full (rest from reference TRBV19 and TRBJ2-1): DGGITQSPKYLFRKEGQNVTLSCEQNLNHDAMYWYRQDPGQGLRLIYYSQIVNDFQKGDIAEGYSVSREKKESFPLTVTSAQKNPTAFYLCASSIENTRADGEQFFGPGTRLTVL.

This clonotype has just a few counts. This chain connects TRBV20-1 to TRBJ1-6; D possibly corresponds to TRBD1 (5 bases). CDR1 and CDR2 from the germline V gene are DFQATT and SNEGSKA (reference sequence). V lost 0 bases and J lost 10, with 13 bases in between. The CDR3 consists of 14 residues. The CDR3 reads CSARDQTVKSPLHF. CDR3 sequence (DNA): TGCAGTGCTAGAGATCAGACAGTTAAATCACCCCTCCACTTT.

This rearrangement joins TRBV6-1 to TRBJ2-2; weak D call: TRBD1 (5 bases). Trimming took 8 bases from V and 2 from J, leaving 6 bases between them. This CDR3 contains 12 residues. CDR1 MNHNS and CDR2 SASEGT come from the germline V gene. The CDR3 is CASGHNTGELFF. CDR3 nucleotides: TGTGCCAGCGGACATAACACCGGGGAGCTGTTTTTT.

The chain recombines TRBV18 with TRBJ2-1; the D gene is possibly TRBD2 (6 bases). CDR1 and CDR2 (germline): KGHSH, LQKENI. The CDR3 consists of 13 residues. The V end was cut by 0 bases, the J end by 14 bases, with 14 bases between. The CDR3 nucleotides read TGTGCCAGCTCACCACCGGGACTCGGGACGGAGTTCTTC. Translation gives CASSPPGLGTEFF. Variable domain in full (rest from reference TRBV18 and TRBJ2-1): NAGVMQNPRHLVRRRGQEARLRCSPMKGHSHVYWYRQLPEEGLKFMVYLQKENIIDESGMPKERFSAEFPKEGPSILRIQQVVRGDSAAYFCASSPPGLGTEFFGPGTRLTVL.

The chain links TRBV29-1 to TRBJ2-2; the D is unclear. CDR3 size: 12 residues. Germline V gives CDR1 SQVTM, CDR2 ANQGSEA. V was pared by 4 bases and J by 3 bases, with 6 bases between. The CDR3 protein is CSVVIHTGELFF. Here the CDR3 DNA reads TGCAGCGTTGTCATACACACCGGGGAGCTGTTTTTT.

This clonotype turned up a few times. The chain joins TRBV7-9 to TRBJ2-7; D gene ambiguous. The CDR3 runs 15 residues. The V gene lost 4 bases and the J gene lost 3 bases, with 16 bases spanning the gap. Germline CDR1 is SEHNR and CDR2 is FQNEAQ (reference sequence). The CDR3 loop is CASSSENDPLYEQYF. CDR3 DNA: TGTGCCAGCAGCTCTGAAAATGACCCCCTCTACGAGCAGTACTTC.

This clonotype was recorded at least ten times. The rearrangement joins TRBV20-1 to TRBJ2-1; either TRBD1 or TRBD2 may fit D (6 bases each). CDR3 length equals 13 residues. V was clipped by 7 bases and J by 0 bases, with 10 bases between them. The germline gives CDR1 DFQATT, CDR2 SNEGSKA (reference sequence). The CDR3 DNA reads TGCAGTGTAAGGGGGGACTCCTACAATGAGCAGTTCTTC. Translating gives CSVRGDSYNEQFF.

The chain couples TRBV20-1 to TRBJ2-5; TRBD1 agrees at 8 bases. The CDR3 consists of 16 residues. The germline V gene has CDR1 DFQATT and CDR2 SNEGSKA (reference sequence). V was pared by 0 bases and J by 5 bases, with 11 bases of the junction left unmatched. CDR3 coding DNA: TGCAGTGCTAGAGATCATTCCAGGGGGCCGTTGGAGACCCAGTACTTC. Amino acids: CSARDHSRGPLETQYF.

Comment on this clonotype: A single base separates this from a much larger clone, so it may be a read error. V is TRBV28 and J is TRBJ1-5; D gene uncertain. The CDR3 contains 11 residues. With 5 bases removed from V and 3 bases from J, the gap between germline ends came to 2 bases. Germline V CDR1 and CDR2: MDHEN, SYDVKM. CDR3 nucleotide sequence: TGTGCCAGCAGTAACAATCAGCCCCAGCATTTT. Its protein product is CASSNNQPQHF.

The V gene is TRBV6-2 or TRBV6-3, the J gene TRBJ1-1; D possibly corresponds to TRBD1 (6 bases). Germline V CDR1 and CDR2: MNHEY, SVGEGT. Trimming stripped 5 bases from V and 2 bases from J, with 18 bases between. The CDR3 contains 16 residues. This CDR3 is CASSGGGGTLNTEAFF. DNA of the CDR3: TGTGCCAGCAGTGGGGGTGGTGGGACACTTAACACTGAAGCTTTCTTT.

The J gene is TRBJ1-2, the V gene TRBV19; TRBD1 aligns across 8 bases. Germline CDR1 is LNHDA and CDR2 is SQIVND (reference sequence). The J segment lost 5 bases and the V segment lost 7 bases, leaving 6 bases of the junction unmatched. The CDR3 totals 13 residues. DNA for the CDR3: TGTGCCAGTAACCCGGACAGGGATTATGGCTACACCTTC. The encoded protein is CASNPDRDYGYTF. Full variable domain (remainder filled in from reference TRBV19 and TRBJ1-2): DGGITQSPKYLFRKEGQNVTLSCEQNLNHDAMYWYRQDPGQGLRLIYYSQIVNDFQKGDIAEGYSVSREKKESFPLTVTSAQKNPTAFYLCASNPDRDYGYTFGSGTRLTVV.

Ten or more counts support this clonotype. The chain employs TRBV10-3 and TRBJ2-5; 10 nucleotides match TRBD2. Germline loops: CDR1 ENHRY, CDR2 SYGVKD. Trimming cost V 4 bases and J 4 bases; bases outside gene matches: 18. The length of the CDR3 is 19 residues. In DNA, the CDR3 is TGTGCCATCAGTGTCCCCCCCCGGCCTAGCGGGAGTCGTTCAGAGACCCAGTACTTC. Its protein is CAISVPPRPSGSRSETQYF.